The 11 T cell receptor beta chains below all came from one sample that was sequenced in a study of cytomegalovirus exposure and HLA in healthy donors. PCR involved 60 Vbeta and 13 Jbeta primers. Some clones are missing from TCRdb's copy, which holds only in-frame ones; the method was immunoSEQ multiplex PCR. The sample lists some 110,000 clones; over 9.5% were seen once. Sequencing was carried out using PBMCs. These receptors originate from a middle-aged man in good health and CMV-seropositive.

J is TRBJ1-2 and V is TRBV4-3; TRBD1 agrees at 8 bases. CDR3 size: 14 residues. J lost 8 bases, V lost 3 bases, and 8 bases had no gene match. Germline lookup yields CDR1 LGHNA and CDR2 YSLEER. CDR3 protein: CASSQDRDIDGYTF. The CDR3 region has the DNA TGCGCCAGCAGCCAGGACAGGGACATCGACGGCTACACCTTC.

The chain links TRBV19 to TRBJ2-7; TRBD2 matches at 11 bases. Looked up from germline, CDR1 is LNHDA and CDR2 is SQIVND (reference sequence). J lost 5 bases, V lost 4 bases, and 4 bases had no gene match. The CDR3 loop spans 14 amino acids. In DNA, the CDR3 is TGTGCCAGTAGTACGACTAGCGGGAAGGACGAGCAGTACTTC. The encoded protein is CASSTTSGKDEQYF.

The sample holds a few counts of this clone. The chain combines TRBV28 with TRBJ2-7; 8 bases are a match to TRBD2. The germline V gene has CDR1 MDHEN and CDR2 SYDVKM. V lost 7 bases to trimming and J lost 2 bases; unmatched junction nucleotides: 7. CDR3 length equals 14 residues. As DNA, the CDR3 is TGTGCCAGCACGGCGGGAGGTTCTACCTACGAGCAGTACTTC. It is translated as CASTAGGSTYEQYF. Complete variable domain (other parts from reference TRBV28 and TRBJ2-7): DVKVTQSSRYLVKRTGEKVFLECVQDMDHENMFWYRQDPGLGLRLIYFSYDVKMKEKGDIPEGYSVSREKKERFSLILESASTNQTSMYLCASTAGGSTYEQYFGPGTRLTVT.

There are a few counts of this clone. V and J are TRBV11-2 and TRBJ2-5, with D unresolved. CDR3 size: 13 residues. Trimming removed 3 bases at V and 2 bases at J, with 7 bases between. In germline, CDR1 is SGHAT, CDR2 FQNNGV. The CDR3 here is CASSLRFQETQYF. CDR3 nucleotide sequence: TGTGCCAGCAGCTTGAGGTTTCAAGAGACCCAGTACTTC.

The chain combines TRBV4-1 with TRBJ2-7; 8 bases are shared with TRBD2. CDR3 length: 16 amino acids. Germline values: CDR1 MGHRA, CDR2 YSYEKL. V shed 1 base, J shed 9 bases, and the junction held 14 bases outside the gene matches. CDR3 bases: TGCGCCAGCAGCCAAGGGGGGATAAGCGGGAGTTTGGCGCAGTACTTC. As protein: CASSQGGISGSLAQYF.

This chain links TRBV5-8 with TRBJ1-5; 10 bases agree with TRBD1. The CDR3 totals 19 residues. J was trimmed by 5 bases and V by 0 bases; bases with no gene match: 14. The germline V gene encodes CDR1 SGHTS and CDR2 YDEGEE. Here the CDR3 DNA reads TGTGCCAGCAGCTTGGCCTATGGGACAGGGGCTGTAATGGATCAGCCCCAGCATTTT. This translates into CASSLAYGTGAVMDQPQHF.

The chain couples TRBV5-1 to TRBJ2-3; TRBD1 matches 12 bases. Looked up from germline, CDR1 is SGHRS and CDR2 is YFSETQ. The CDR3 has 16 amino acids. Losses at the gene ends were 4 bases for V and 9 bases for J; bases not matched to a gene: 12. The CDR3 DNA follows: TGCGCCAGCAGCGGACCCGGGACAGGGGGCGATTTGACGCAGTATTTT. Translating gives CASSGPGTGGDLTQYF.

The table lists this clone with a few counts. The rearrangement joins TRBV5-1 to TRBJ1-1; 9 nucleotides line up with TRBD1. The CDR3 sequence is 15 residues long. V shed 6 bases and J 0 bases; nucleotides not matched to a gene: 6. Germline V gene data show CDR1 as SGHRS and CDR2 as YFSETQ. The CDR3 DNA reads TGCGCCAGCATCCCGACAGGGGGTTTGAACACTGAAGCTTTCTTT. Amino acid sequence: CASIPTGGLNTEAFF.

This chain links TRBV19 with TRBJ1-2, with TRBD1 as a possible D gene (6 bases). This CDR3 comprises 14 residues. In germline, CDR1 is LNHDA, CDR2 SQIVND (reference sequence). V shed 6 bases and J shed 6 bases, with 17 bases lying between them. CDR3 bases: TGTGCCAGTAGCCCGGGACACCTCCAGGATGGCTACACCTTC. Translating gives CASSPGHLQDGYTF.

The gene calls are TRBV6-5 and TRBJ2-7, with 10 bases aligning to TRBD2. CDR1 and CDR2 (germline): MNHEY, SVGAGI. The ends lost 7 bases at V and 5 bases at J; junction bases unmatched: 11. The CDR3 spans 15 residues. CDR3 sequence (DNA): TGTGCCAGCACTCCGGCACTAGCGGGATATGACGAGCAGTACTTC. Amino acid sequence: CASTPALAGYDEQYF.

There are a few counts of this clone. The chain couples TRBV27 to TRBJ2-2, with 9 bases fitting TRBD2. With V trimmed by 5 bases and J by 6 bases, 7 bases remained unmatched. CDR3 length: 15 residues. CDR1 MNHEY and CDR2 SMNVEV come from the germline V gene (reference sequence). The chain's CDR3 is CASSLAGRGPGELFF. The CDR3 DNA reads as TGTGCCAGCAGTCTAGCGGGACGGGGCCCCGGGGAGCTGTTTTTT.